This section outlines one T cell receptor beta chain sequence together with its context. Its antigen is currently unknown. Sequencing used immunoSEQ multiplex PCR; TCRdb keeps in-frame clones, though not all of them. Here the sample spans 26,000 or so clones, 67% being singletons. V was pared by 4 bases and J by 5 bases, with 14 bases between. Germline CDR1 reads GTSNPN; CDR2 reads SVGIG (reference sequence). CDR3 length equals 13 residues. With no exception, relapse followed autologous stem cell transplantation in all patients, and brentuximab vedotin exposure varied. Complete response, partial response or progressive disease were the best responses. The data stem from a study of PD-1 blockade in classical Hodgkin lymphoma. Overall study findings and caveats: Significant TCR diversity gains by C4D1 occurred in CD4+ but not CD8+ cells. Before treatment, TCR diversity in newly diagnosed patients was reportedly lower than in healthy donors. Complete responders had baseline diversity similar to newly diagnosed patients.

The chain uses TRBV30 and TRBJ1-1; no clear D gene. Specimen: peripheral blood mononuclear cells (PBMCs), collected before the second cycle of nivolumab. The TCR originated in a human donor with classical Hodgkin lymphoma. Here the CDR3 DNA reads TGTGCCTGGACCGACAACTCTGGGACTGAAGCTTTCTTT. It specifies CAWTDNSGTEAFF.